Below are 7 T cell receptor beta chains sequenced from a single sample in a study of T cells in localized non-small cell lung cancer. This table comes from immunoSEQ multiplex PCR, and its TCRdb copy is limited to in-frame clones, with some not included. The sample carries around 41,000 clones, roughly nine tenths recorded once. Here the sequenced sample was peripheral blood, taken before any cancer treatment. These receptors came from a woman aged 18-49 years with stage III lung adenocarcinoma.

This clone has just one count. This chain uses TRBV10-3 with TRBJ2-2; the D gene is possibly TRBD1 (8 bases). Germline assignment: CDR1 ENHRY and CDR2 SYGVKD. The CDR3 covers 14 residues. Trimming left V 9 bases short and J 3 bases short, with 14 bases between. The CDR3 spells CAITGGGDTGELFF. In DNA, the CDR3 is TGTGCCATTACAGGGGGAGGGGACACCGGGGAGCTGTTTTTT.

The chain has TRBV5-1 and TRBJ1-1; the match to TRBD1 covers 8 bases. J was trimmed by 2 bases and V by 3 bases; bases with no gene match: 3. This CDR3 spans 14 amino acids. CDR1 and CDR2 (germline): SGHRS, YFSETQ. The CDR3 sequence: CASSSSGGNTEAFF. CDR3 coding DNA: TGCGCCAGCAGCTCCTCAGGGGGCAACACTGAAGCTTTCTTT.

The CDR3 loop reads CASSMTLAGANVLTF. The CDR3 region has the DNA TGTGCCAGCAGCATGACCTTGGCGGGGGCCAACGTCCTGACTTTC. The chain employs TRBV7-9 and TRBJ2-6; D is ambiguous. The CDR3 has 15 amino acids. Trimming removed 5 bases from V and 4 bases from J, with 12 bases in between. Germline V gene sequence: CDR1 SEHNR, CDR2 FQNEAQ (reference sequence).

The CDR3 DNA reads TGTGCCAGCAGCTTACTTGCGGGGGGGGCCTCGGATACGCAGTATTTT. It yields the protein CASSLLAGGASDTQYF. The rearrangement links TRBV7-9 to TRBJ2-3, with 9 nucleotides matching TRBD2. This CDR3 has 16 amino acids. With 2 bases clipped from V and 6 bases from J, the junction kept 9 bases outside the gene matches. Germline V gene lookup returns CDR1 SEHNR and CDR2 FQNEAQ (reference sequence).

The V and J genes are TRBV11-2 and TRBJ1-1; a possible D gene is TRBD1 (5 bases). Germline values: CDR1 SGHAT, CDR2 FQNNGV. This CDR3 contains 12 residues. V lost 5 bases, J lost 9 bases, and 13 bases lay in between. CDR3 region: CASSPGGAKAFF. In nucleotides, the CDR3 is TGTGCCAGCAGCCCGGGGGGAGCAAAAGCTTTCTTT. Full variable domain (rest looked up from reference TRBV11-2 and TRBJ1-1): EAGVAQSPRYKIIEKRQSVAFWCNPISGHATLYWYQQILGQGPKLLIQFQNNGVVDDSQLPKDRFSAERLKGVDSTLKIQPAKLEDSAVYLCASSPGGAKAFFGQGTRLTVV.

This clone was recorded only once. V gene TRBV2 combines with J gene TRBJ1-2; D is uncertain. CDR1 SNHLY and CDR2 FYNNEI come from the germline V gene. The CDR3 is 16 amino acids. Trimming cost V 0 bases and J 2 bases, with 13 bases left between them. CDR3 sequence reads: CASSEAGRVTNYGYTF. DNA for the CDR3: TGTGCCAGCAGTGAAGCGGGCAGAGTTACAAACTATGGCTACACCTTC.

Notes on this clone: The junction and the germline gene differ at one end; a read error may be behind it. The chain joins TRBV6-1 to TRBJ2-5, with 9 bases matching TRBD2. The CDR3 runs to 17 residues. CDR1 and CDR2 (germline): MNHNS, SASEGT. The DNA of the CDR3 is TGTGCCGGCAGTGAAGTCGGCGGGGGGGCCGGTATAGAGACCCAGTACTTC. It translates to CAGSEVGGGAGIETQYF.